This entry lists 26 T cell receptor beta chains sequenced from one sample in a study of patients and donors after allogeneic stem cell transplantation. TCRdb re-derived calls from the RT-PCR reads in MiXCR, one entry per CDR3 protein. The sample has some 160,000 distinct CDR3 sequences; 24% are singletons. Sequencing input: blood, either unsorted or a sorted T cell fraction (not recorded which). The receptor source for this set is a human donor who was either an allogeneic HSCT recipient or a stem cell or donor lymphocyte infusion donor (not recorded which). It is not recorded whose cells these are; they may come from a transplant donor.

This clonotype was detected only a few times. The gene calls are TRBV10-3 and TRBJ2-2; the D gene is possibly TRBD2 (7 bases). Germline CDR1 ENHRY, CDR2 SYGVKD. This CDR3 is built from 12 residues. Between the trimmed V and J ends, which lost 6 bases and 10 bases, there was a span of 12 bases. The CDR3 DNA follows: TGTGCCATCAGGGGAGGGGGAGAGGAGCTGTTTTTT. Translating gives CAIRGGGEELFF.

The CDR3 sequence: CASSLYTGSSYNEQFF. In DNA form, the CDR3 reads TGCGCCAGCAGCTTGTATACAGGGAGCTCCTACAATGAGCAGTTCTTC. The V and J genes are TRBV5-1 and TRBJ2-1, with D perhaps matching TRBD1 (6 bases). Germline V CDR1 and CDR2: SGHRS, YFSETQ. Trimming shortened V by 1 base and J by 0 bases, and 11 bases separated the two germline ends. This CDR3 comprises 16 residues.

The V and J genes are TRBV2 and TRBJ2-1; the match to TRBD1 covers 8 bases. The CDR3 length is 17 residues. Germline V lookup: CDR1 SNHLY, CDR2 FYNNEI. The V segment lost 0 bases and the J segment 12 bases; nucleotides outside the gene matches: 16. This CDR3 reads CASSEALRQGKARPQFF. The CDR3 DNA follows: TGTGCCAGCAGTGAAGCGCTTAGACAGGGGAAAGCCCGACCGCAGTTCTTC.

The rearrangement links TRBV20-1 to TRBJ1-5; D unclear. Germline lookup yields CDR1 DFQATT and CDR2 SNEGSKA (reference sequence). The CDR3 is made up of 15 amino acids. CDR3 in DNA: TGCATCCCAAAGGACGGCTCGTCCTCCAATCAGCCCCAGCATTTT. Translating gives CIPKDGSSSNQPQHF.

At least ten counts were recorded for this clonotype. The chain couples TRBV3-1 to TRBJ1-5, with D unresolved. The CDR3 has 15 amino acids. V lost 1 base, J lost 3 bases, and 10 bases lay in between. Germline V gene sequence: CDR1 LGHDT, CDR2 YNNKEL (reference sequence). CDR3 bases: TGTGCCAGCAGCCAAGGTGGACGGTACAATCAGCCCCAGCATTTT. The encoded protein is CASSQGGRYNQPQHF.

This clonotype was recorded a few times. The CDR3 coding sequence is TGTGCCAGCAGTTCCCACTACAGGGATGGCTATGGCTACACCTTC. As protein: CASSSHYRDGYGYTF. V gene TRBV6-5 combines with J gene TRBJ1-2; perhaps TRBD1 as D (6 bases). Trimming left V 4 bases short and J 4 bases short, with 16 bases between. This CDR3 comprises 15 residues. The V gene's germline CDR1 is MNHEY and CDR2 SVGAGI.

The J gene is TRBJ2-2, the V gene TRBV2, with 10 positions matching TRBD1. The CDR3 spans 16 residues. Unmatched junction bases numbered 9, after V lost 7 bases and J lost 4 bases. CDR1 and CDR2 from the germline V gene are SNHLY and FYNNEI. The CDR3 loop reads CASNDDRGLITGELFF. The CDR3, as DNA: TGTGCCAGCAACGACGACAGGGGGCTCATCACCGGGGAGCTGTTTTTT.

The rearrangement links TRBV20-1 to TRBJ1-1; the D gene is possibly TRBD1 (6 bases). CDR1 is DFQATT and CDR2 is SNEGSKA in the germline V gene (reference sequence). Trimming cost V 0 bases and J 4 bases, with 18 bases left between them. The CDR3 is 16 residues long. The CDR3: CSARDLGQGRITEAFF. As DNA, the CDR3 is TGCAGTGCTAGAGATCTAGGGCAGGGGCGGATCACTGAAGCTTTCTTT.

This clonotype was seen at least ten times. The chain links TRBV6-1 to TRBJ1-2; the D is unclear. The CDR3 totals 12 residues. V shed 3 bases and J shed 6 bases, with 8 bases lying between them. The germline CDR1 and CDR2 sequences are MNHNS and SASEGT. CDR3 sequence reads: CASSESVDGYTF. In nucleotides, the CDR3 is TGTGCCAGCAGTGAGTCAGTGGATGGCTACACCTTC.

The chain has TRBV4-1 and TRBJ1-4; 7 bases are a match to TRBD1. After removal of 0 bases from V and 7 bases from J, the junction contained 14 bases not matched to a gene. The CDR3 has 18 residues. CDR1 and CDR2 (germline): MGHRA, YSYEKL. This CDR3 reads CASSQDPVIGTAGEKLFF. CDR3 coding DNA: TGCGCCAGCAGCCAAGACCCCGTTATTGGGACAGCGGGTGAAAAACTGTTTTTT.

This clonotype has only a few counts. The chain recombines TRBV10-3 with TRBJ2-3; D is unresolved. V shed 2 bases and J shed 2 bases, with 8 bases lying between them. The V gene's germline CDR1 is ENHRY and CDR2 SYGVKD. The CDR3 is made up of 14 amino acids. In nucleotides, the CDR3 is TGTGCCATCAGTGAGGGACGGTCCACAGATACGCAGTATTTT. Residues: CAISEGRSTDTQYF.

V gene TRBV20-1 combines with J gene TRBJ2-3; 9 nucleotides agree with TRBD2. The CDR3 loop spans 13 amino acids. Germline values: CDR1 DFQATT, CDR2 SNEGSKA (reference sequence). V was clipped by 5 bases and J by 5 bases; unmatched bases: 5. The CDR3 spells CSAGKTSGDTQYF. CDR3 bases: TGCAGTGCTGGAAAGACTAGCGGAGATACGCAGTATTTT.

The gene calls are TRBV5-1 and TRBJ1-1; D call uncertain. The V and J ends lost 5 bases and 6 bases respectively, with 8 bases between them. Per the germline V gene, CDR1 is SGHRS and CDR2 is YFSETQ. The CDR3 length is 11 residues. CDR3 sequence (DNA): TGCGCCAGCAGAATCGGTCCTGAAGCTTTCTTT. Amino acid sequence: CASRIGPEAFF.

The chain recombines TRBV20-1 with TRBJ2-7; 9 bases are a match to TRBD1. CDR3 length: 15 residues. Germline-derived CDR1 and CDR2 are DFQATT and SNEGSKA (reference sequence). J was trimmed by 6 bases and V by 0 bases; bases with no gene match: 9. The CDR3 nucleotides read TGCAGTGCTAGAGATATCGACAGGGGGTTCTCCGAGCAGTACTTC. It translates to CSARDIDRGFSEQYF.

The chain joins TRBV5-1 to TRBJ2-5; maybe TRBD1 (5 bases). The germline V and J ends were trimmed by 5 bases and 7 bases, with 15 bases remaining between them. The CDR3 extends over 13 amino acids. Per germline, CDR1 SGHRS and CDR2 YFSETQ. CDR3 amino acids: CASRDIPFGTQYF. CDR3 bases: TGCGCCAGCAGGGACATACCGTTTGGGACCCAGTACTTC. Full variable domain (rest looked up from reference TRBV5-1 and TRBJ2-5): KAGVTQTPRYLIKTRGQQVTLSCSPISGHRSVSWYQQTPGQGLQFLFEYFSETQRNKGNFPGRFSGRQFSNSRSEMNVSTLELGDSALYLCASRDIPFGTQYFGPGTRLLVL.

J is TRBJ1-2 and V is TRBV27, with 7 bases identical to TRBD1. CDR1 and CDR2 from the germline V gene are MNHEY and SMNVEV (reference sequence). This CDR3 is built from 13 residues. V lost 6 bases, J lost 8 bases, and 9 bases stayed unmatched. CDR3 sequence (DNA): TGTGCCAGCAGCCGACAGGGTTCAGACGGCTACACCTTC. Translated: CASSRQGSDGYTF.

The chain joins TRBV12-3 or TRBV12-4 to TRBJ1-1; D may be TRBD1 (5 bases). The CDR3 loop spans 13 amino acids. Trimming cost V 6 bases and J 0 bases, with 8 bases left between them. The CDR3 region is CASSGALNTEAFF. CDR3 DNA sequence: TGTGCCAGCAGCGGGGCCTTGAACACTGAAGCTTTCTTT.

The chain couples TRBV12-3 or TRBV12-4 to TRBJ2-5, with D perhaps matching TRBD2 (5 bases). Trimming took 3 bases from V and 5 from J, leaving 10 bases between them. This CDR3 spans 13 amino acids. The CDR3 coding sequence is TGTGCCAGCAGTTTGCGGGTCCGGGAGACCCAGTACTTC. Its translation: CASSLRVRETQYF.

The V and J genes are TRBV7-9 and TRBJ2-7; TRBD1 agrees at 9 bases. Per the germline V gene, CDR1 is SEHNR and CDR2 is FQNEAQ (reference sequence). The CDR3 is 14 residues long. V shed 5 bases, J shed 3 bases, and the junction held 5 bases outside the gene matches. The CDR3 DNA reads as TGTGCCAGCAGCCCGAAGGGACAGGGCTACGAGCAGTACTTC. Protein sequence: CASSPKGQGYEQYF. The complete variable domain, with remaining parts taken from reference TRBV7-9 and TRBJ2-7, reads DTGVSQNPRHKITKRGQNVTFRCDPISEHNRLYWYRQTLGQGPEFLTYFQNEAQLEKSRLLSDRFSAERPKGSFSTLEIQRTEQGDSAMYLCASSPKGQGYEQYFGPGTRLTVT.

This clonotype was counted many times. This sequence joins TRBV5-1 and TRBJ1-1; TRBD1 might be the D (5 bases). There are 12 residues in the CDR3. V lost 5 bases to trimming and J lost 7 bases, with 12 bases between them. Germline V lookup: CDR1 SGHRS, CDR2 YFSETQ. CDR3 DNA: TGCGCCAGCAGACGCGGACAAAGTGAAGCTTTCTTT. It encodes CASRRGQSEAFF.

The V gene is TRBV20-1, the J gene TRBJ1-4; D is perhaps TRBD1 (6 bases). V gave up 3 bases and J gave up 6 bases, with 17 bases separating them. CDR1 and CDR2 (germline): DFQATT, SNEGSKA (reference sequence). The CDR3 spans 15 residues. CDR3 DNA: TGCAGTGCTAGGGCAGGGGATAGGGTTTATGAAAAACTGTTTTTT. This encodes CSARAGDRVYEKLFF.

The CDR3 here is CASSRPASYNSPLHF. CDR3 bases: TGTGCCAGCAGCCGCCCGGCCTCCTATAATTCACCCCTCCACTTT. The rearrangement links TRBV2 to TRBJ1-6; D uncertain. Germline lookup yields CDR1 SNHLY and CDR2 FYNNEI. This CDR3 region has 15 residues. The V end was cut by 6 bases, the J end by 0 bases, with 9 bases between.

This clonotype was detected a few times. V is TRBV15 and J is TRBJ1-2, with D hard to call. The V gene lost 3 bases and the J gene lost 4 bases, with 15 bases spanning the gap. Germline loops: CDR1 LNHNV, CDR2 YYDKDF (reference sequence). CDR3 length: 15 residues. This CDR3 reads CATSSSPGILYGYTF. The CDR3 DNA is TGTGCCACCAGCAGCAGTCCCGGGATACTCTATGGCTACACCTTC.

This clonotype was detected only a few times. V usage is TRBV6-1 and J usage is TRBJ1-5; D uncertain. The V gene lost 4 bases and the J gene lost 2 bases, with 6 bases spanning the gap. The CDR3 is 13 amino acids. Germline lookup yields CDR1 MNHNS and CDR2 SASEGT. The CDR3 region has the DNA TGTGCCAGCAGTGGCCGAGGCAATCAGCCCCAGCATTTT. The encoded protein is CASSGRGNQPQHF.

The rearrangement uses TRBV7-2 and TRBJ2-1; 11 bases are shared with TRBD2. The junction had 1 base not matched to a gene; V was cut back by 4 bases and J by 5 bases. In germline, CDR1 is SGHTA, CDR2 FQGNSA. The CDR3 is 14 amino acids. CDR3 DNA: TGTGCCAGCAGCTGGGGACTAGCGGACAATGAGCAGTTCTTC. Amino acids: CASSWGLADNEQFF. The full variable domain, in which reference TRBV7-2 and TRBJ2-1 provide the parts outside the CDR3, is GAGVSQSPSNKVTEKGKDVELRCDPISGHTALYWYRQSLGQGLEFLIYFQGNSAPDKSGLPSDRFSAERTGGSVSTLTIQRTQQEDSAVYLCASSWGLADNEQFFGPGTRLTVL.

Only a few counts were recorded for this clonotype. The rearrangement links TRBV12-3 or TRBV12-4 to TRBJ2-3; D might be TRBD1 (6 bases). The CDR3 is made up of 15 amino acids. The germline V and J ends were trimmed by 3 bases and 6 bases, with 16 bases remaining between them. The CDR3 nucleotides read TGTGCCAGCAGTTTTTCGGGCAGGGGCCGTGATACGCAGTATTTT. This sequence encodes CASSFSGRGRDTQYF.